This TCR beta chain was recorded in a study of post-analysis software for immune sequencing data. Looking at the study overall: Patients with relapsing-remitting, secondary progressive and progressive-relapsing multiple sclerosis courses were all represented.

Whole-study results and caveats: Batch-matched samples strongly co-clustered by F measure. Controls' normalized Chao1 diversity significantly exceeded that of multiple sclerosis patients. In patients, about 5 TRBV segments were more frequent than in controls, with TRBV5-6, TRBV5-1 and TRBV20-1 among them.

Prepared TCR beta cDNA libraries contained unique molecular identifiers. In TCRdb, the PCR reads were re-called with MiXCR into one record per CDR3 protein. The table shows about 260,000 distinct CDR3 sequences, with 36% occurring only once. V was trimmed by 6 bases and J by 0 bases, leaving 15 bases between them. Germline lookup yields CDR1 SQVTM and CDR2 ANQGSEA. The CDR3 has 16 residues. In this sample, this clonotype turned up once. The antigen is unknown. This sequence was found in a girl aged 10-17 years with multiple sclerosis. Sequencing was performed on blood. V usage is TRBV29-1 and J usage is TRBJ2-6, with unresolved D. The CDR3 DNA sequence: TGCAGCGTGGTACAGCCAGCCTACTCTGGGGCCAACGTCCTGACTTTC. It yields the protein CSVVQPAYSGANVLTF.